These T cell receptor beta chains were read from a single sample in a study of cytomegalovirus exposure and HLA in healthy donors. Clones were read by immunoSEQ multiplex PCR, and TCRdb kept only the in-frame ones, dropping some. Of around 94,000 clones listed, just under 80% are singletons. What was sequenced was PBMCs. These receptors were obtained from a male donor in good health and CMV-seropositive. CDR3s include the opening cysteine and the closing phenylalanine or tryptophan. The order of the fields is D gene, V gene, J gene, clone size, CDR3 protein, CDR3 DNA. The D gene is left open where the match is weak. A clone size is listed for some rows: how often the clone was seen (once, few, many), or a class if it is expanded.

d_gene: NA
v_gene: TRBV10-3
j_gene: TRBJ1-2
abundance: few
CDR3aa: CAISIGGGYTF
CDR3nt: TGTGCCATCAGTATAGGAGGTGGCTACACCTTC

d_gene: NA
v_gene: TRBV28
j_gene: TRBJ2-1
abundance: NA
CDR3aa: CASSSRALSGEQFF
CDR3nt: TGTGCCAGCAGTTCCCGGGCCCTAAGCGGTGAGCAGTTCTTC

d_gene: NA
v_gene: TRBV4-1
j_gene: TRBJ2-2
abundance: NA
CDR3aa: CASSQDRLGANTGELFF
CDR3nt: TGCGCCAGCAGCCAAGATCGATTAGGGGCCAACACCGGGGAGCTGTTTTTT

d_gene: TRBD1
v_gene: TRBV30
j_gene: TRBJ2-7
abundance: NA
CDR3aa: CACQGQGVYEQYF
CDR3nt: TGTGCCTGCCAGGGACAGGGTGTCTACGAGCAGTACTTC

d_gene: NA
v_gene: TRBV10-2
j_gene: TRBJ1-1
abundance: NA
CDR3aa: CASSFRDNTEAFF
CDR3nt: TGCGCCAGCAGCTTCAGGGATAACACTGAAGCTTTCTTT

d_gene: NA
v_gene: TRBV29-1
j_gene: TRBJ1-3
abundance: NA
CDR3aa: CSADGGGNTIYF
CDR3nt: TGCAGCGCCGATGGGGGGGGAAACACCATATATTTT

d_gene: NA
v_gene: TRBV28
j_gene: TRBJ1-2
abundance: NA
CDR3aa: CASSLWGAEDGYTF
CDR3nt: TGTGCCAGCAGTTTATGGGGGGCTGAGGATGGCTACACCTTC

d_gene: NA
v_gene: TRBV6-5
j_gene: TRBJ2-1
abundance: few
CDR3aa: CASSSGAGHNEQFF
CDR3nt: TGTGCCAGCAGTTCGGGAGCGGGTCACAATGAGCAGTTCTTC

d_gene: TRBD2
v_gene: TRBV14
j_gene: TRBJ2-1
abundance: NA
CDR3aa: CASSRRGGPTYNEQFF
CDR3nt: TGTGCCAGCAGCCGACGCGGGGGGCCTACCTACAATGAGCAGTTCTTC

d_gene: NA
v_gene: TRBV6-1
j_gene: TRBJ2-7
abundance: NA
CDR3aa: CASSEAGGPDEQYF
CDR3nt: TGTGCCAGCAGTGAAGCGGGGGGGCCGGACGAGCAGTACTTC

d_gene: NA
v_gene: TRBV5-1
j_gene: TRBJ1-4
abundance: NA
CDR3aa: CASSPDPGLNEKLFF
CDR3nt: TGCGCCAGCAGCCCAGATCCAGGGTTGAATGAAAAACTGTTTTTT

d_gene: NA
v_gene: TRBV7-9
j_gene: TRBJ1-2
abundance: NA
CDR3aa: CASSLGQNYGYTF
CDR3nt: TGTGCCAGCAGCTTAGGACAAAACTATGGCTACACCTTC

d_gene: TRBD1
v_gene: TRBV4-2
j_gene: TRBJ2-2
abundance: NA
CDR3aa: CASSQGGRGLDGELFF
CDR3nt: TGTGCCAGCAGCCAAGGGGGCAGGGGGCTTGACGGGGAGCTGTTTTTT

d_gene: NA
v_gene: TRBV11-3
j_gene: TRBJ2-1
abundance: NA
CDR3aa: CASSLGEHREQFF
CDR3nt: TGTGCCAGCAGCTTAGGAGAGCATCGGGAGCAGTTCTTC

d_gene: TRBD1
v_gene: TRBV5-6
j_gene: TRBJ2-4
abundance: NA
CDR3aa: CASSLESAGGLLNIQYF
CDR3nt: TGTGCCAGCAGCTTGGAGTCCGCAGGGGGCCTTTTAAACATTCAGTACTTC

d_gene: TRBD1
v_gene: TRBV12-5
j_gene: TRBJ2-7
abundance: once
CDR3aa: CASGLEGTGEQYF
CDR3nt: TGTGCTAGTGGTTTGGAAGGGACAGGGGAGCAGTACTTC

d_gene: TRBD1
v_gene: TRBV5-4
j_gene: TRBJ1-5
abundance: NA
CDR3aa: CASSYRGQGGSNQPQHF
CDR3nt: TGTGCCAGCAGCTACCGGGGACAGGGTGGATCCAATCAGCCCCAGCATTTT

d_gene: TRBD1
v_gene: TRBV4-1
j_gene: TRBJ1-1
abundance: few
CDR3aa: CASSQGGQVTNTEAFF
CDR3nt: TGCGCCAGCAGCCAAGGGGGACAGGTTACGAACACTGAAGCTTTCTTT

d_gene: TRBD1
v_gene: TRBV4-1
j_gene: TRBJ1-4
abundance: few
CDR3aa: CASSLYRGTNEKLFF
CDR3nt: TGCGCCAGCAGCCTGTACAGGGGAACTAATGAAAAACTGTTTTTT

d_gene: TRBD1
v_gene: TRBV9
j_gene: TRBJ2-7
abundance: NA
CDR3aa: CASSAGQGAREQYF
CDR3nt: TGTGCCAGCAGCGCAGGACAGGGGGCGCGAGAGCAGTACTTC

d_gene: NA
v_gene: TRBV27
j_gene: TRBJ1-5
abundance: once
CDR3aa: CASSPQGITDSNQPQHF
CDR3nt: TGTGCCAGCAGTCCTCAGGGGATCACGGATAGCAATCAGCCCCAGCATTTT

d_gene: NA
v_gene: TRBV6-1
j_gene: TRBJ2-7
abundance: NA
CDR3aa: CASSGTREQYF
CDR3nt: TGTGCCAGCAGTGGGACAAGAGAGCAGTACTTC

d_gene: TRBD1
v_gene: TRBV5-4
j_gene: TRBJ2-7
abundance: NA
CDR3aa: CASRWDRGPYEQYF
CDR3nt: TGTGCCAGCAGGTGGGACAGGGGGCCCTACGAGCAGTACTTC

d_gene: TRBD1
v_gene: TRBV28
j_gene: TRBJ1-3
abundance: few
CDR3aa: CASRTHRGRSGNTIYF
CDR3nt: TGTGCCAGCAGGACTCACAGGGGGCGTTCCGGAAACACCATATATTTT

d_gene: NA
v_gene: TRBV2
j_gene: TRBJ2-7
abundance: NA
CDR3aa: CASSDPLSYEQYF
CDR3nt: TGTGCCAGCAGTGACCCACTCTCCTACGAGCAGTACTTC

d_gene: NA
v_gene: TRBV5-5
j_gene: TRBJ1-6
abundance: NA
CDR3aa: CASSLGGDNSPLHF
CDR3nt: TGTGCCAGCAGCTTGGGGGGGGATAATTCACCCCTCCACTTT

d_gene: NA
v_gene: TRBV6-6
j_gene: TRBJ1-1
abundance: NA
CDR3aa: CASSYEGGNTEAFF
CDR3nt: TGTGCCAGCAGTTACGAGGGTGGTAACACTGAAGCTTTCTTT

d_gene: TRBD1
v_gene: TRBV27
j_gene: TRBJ1-5
abundance: NA
CDR3aa: CASSLFSLGGAGNQPQHF
CDR3nt: TGTGCCAGCAGTTTATTCTCTTTAGGGGGCGCCGGTAATCAGCCCCAGCATTTT

d_gene: NA
v_gene: TRBV19
j_gene: TRBJ1-5
abundance: NA
CDR3aa: CASSPRGRDYSNQPQHF
CDR3nt: TGTGCCAGTAGTCCCCGAGGGAGGGACTATAGCAATCAGCCCCAGCATTTT

d_gene: NA
v_gene: TRBV6-5
j_gene: TRBJ1-1
abundance: few
CDR3aa: CASSYGPMDTNTEAFF
CDR3nt: TGTGCCAGCAGTTACGGCCCCATGGACACGAACACTGAAGCTTTCTTT

d_gene: NA
v_gene: TRBV5-1
j_gene: TRBJ2-4
abundance: NA
CDR3aa: CASSLAVLASPVQNIQYF
CDR3nt: TGCGCCAGCAGCTTGGCCGTCCTAGCCAGCCCCGTCCAAAACATTCAGTACTTC

d_gene: TRBD1
v_gene: TRBV10-2
j_gene: TRBJ1-1
abundance: NA
CDR3aa: CASSERTGAGVFEAFF
CDR3nt: TGCGCCAGCAGCGAGAGGACAGGGGCGGGGGTTTTTGAAGCTTTCTTT

d_gene: TRBD1
v_gene: TRBV5-6
j_gene: TRBJ1-1
abundance: NA
CDR3aa: CASRLGQFNPEAFF
CDR3nt: TGTGCCAGCAGATTGGGACAGTTCAATCCTGAAGCTTTCTTT

d_gene: TRBD2
v_gene: TRBV7-8
j_gene: TRBJ2-5
abundance: NA
CDR3aa: CASSPGLAGRNQETQYF
CDR3nt: TGTGCCAGCAGCCCGGGACTAGCGGGGCGGAATCAAGAGACCCAGTACTTC

d_gene: NA
v_gene: TRBV18
j_gene: TRBJ2-1
abundance: NA
CDR3aa: CASSPEGAYNEQFF
CDR3nt: TGTGCCAGCTCACCAGAGGGGGCCTACAATGAGCAGTTCTTC

d_gene: TRBD2
v_gene: TRBV28
j_gene: TRBJ2-5
abundance: NA
CDR3aa: CASSFPRLAGKETQYF
CDR3nt: TGTGCCAGCAGTTTCCCCAGACTAGCGGGAAAAGAGACCCAGTACTTC

d_gene: NA
v_gene: TRBV27
j_gene: TRBJ2-7
abundance: NA
CDR3aa: CASSLAPGFSYEQYF
CDR3nt: TGTGCCAGCAGTTTAGCGCCGGGATTCTCCTACGAGCAGTACTTC

d_gene: NA
v_gene: TRBV19
j_gene: TRBJ2-7
abundance: NA
CDR3aa: CASSMGTGNPYEQYF
CDR3nt: TGTGCCAGTAGTATGGGTACCGGGAACCCATACGAGCAGTACTTC

d_gene: TRBD2
v_gene: TRBV7-2
j_gene: TRBJ2-7
abundance: NA
CDR3aa: CASSSRTSGEYSYEQYF
CDR3nt: TGTGCCAGCAGCTCCCGGACTAGCGGGGAATACTCCTACGAGCAGTACTTC

d_gene: NA
v_gene: TRBV2
j_gene: TRBJ1-2
abundance: NA
CDR3aa: CASSDRGNYGYTF
CDR3nt: TGTGCCAGCAGTGACAGGGGCAACTATGGCTACACCTTC

d_gene: NA
v_gene: TRBV7-9
j_gene: TRBJ1-2
abundance: NA
CDR3aa: CASSSPGGADYGYTF
CDR3nt: TGTGCCAGCAGCTCCCCCGGTGGGGCGGATTATGGCTACACCTTC

d_gene: NA
v_gene: TRBV6-1
j_gene: TRBJ1-3
abundance: NA
CDR3aa: CASGPSSSGNTIYF
CDR3nt: TGTGCCAGCGGGCCCTCGAGCTCTGGAAACACCATATATTTT

d_gene: TRBD2
v_gene: TRBV18
j_gene: TRBJ2-1
abundance: NA
CDR3aa: CASSPRRTSGSYNEQFF
CDR3nt: TGTGCCAGCTCACCCCGCCGGACTAGCGGCTCCTACAATGAGCAGTTCTTC

d_gene: NA
v_gene: TRBV30
j_gene: TRBJ2-7
abundance: NA
CDR3aa: CAWNRPGLRVGYEQYF
CDR3nt: TGTGCCTGGAATCGACCGGGACTTCGTGTGGGCTACGAGCAGTACTTC

d_gene: NA
v_gene: TRBV1
j_gene: TRBJ2-5
abundance: NA
CDR3aa: CTSSQKPCRLAGGPETQYF
CDR3nt: TGCACCAGCAGCCAGAAGCCGTGCCGACTAGCGGGGGGGCCGGAGACCCAGTACTTC

d_gene: NA
v_gene: TRBV6-6
j_gene: TRBJ2-7
abundance: NA
CDR3aa: CASSRLSGPYEQYF
CDR3nt: TGTGCCAGCAGCCGACTGAGCGGCCCCTACGAGCAGTACTTC

d_gene: NA
v_gene: TRBV27
j_gene: TRBJ2-3
abundance: few
CDR3aa: CASSLSAYTDTQYF
CDR3nt: TGTGCCAGCAGTTTATCTGCCTACACAGATACGCAGTATTTT

d_gene: NA
v_gene: TRBV6-1
j_gene: TRBJ1-1
abundance: NA
CDR3aa: CASNLARGGTEAFF
CDR3nt: TGTGCCAGCAACCTGGCCAGGGGCGGCACTGAAGCTTTCTTT

d_gene: NA
v_gene: TRBV10-3
j_gene: TRBJ2-5
abundance: NA
CDR3aa: CAISRVGETQYF
CDR3nt: TGTGCCATCAGCAGGGTCGGAGAGACCCAGTACTTC

d_gene: NA
v_gene: TRBV6-4
j_gene: TRBJ2-7
abundance: NA
CDR3aa: CATQSQYF
CDR3nt: TGTGCCACCCAGTCCCAGTACTTC

d_gene: NA
v_gene: TRBV27
j_gene: TRBJ2-2
abundance: NA
CDR3aa: CASSLYRGTGELFF
CDR3nt: TGTGCCAGCAGTTTATATAGGGGCACCGGGGAGCTGTTTTTT

d_gene: NA
v_gene: TRBV10-3
j_gene: TRBJ2-3
abundance: NA
CDR3aa: CAISDEGSAFGDTQYF
CDR3nt: TGTGCCATCAGTGATGAAGGCTCCGCGTTCGGGGATACGCAGTATTTT

d_gene: NA
v_gene: TRBV28
j_gene: TRBJ2-7
abundance: once
CDR3aa: CASSLSRDKPSYEQYF
CDR3nt: TGTGCCAGCAGTTTATCCCGGGACAAGCCTTCCTACGAGCAGTACTTC

d_gene: TRBD2
v_gene: TRBV4-1
j_gene: TRBJ2-1
abundance: NA
CDR3aa: CASSQEAPGLVVREQFF
CDR3nt: TGCGCCAGCAGCCAAGAAGCGCCGGGACTAGTGGTTAGAGAGCAGTTCTTC

d_gene: NA
v_gene: TRBV29-1
j_gene: TRBJ2-1
abundance: NA
CDR3aa: CSVSGLSEQFF
CDR3nt: TGCAGCGTCTCAGGACTCTCTGAGCAGTTCTTC

d_gene: TRBD1
v_gene: TRBV7-9
j_gene: TRBJ2-3
abundance: NA
CDR3aa: CASSPRTGDKDTQYF
CDR3nt: TGTGCCAGCAGCCCACGGACAGGGGACAAAGATACGCAGTATTTT

d_gene: NA
v_gene: TRBV11-2
j_gene: TRBJ2-1
abundance: NA
CDR3aa: CASSFSAGASGGEQFF
CDR3nt: TGTGCCAGCAGCTTCTCGGCAGGGGCGTCGGGTGGTGAGCAGTTCTTC